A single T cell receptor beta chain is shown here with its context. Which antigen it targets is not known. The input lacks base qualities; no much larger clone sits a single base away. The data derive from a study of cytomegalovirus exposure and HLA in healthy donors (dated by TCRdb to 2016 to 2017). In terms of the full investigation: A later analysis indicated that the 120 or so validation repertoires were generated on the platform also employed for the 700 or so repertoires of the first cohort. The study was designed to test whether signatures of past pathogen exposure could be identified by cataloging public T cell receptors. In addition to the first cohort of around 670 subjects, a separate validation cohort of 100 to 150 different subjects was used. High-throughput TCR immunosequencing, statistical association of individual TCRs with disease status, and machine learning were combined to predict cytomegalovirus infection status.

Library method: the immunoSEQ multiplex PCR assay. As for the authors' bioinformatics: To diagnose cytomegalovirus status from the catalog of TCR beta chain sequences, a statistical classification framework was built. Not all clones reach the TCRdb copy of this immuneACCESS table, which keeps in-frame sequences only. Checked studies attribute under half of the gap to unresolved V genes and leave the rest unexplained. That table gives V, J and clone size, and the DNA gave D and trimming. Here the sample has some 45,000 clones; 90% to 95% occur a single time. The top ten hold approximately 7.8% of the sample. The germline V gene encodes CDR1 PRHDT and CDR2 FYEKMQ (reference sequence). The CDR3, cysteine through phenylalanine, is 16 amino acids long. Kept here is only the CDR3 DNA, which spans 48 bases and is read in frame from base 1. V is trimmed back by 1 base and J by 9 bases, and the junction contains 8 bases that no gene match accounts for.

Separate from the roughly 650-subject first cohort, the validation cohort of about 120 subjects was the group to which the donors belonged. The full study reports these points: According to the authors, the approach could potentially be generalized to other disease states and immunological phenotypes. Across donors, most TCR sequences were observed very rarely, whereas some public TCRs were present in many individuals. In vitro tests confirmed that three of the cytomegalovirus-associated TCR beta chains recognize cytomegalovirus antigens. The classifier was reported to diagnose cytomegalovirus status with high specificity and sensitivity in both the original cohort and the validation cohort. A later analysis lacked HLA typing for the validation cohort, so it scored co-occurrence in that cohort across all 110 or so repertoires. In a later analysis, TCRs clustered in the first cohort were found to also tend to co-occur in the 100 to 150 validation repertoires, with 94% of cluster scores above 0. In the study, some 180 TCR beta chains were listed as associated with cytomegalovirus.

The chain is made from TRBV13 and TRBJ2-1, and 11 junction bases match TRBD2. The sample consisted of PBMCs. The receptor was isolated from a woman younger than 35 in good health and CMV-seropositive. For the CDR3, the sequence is CASSLEVAGGPGEQFF. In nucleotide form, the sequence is TGTGCCAGCAGCTTAGAAGTAGCGGGAGGGCCGGGTGAGCAGTTCTTC.